This T cell receptor beta chain was sequenced in a study of T cells in Graves' hyperthyroidism and ophthalmopathy. In the study overall: Peripheral blood was secured at the point of initial diagnosis, before any treatment.

The CDR3 runs 13 residues. The V gene's germline CDR1 is SGHRS and CDR2 YFSETQ. The ends were cut back, 6 bases at V and 4 bases at J, with 11 bases in the middle. The authors obtained PBMCs from 10 ml of fresh peripheral blood. This clonotype was seen ten or more times. TCR beta CDR3 region amplification was performed from RNA transcripts. An initial round of RT-PCR targeting the TCR CDR3 relied on the HTBI primer set. TCRdb recomputed calls from the multiplex PCR reads with MiXCR, one row per CDR3 protein. The sample lists roughly 240,000 distinct CDR3 sequences, about 15% occurring once. This TCR derives from a woman aged 18-29 years with Graves' ophthalmopathy. The chain recombines TRBV5-1 with TRBJ2-1; the D is unclear. Sequencing was performed on blood. As DNA, the CDR3 is TGCGCCAGCAACCCCGGGTCGTACAATGAGCAGTTCTTC. This gives the protein CASNPGSYNEQFF.